This TCR beta chain was recorded in a study of cytomegalovirus exposure and HLA in healthy donors. Study outcomes and limitations: A previous analysis found most TCR beta V segments productive roughly 87% or roughly 30% of the time. TCR beta sequences reportedly predicted most subjects' HLA-A and HLA-B alleles accurately. Per published reports, the classifier diagnosed cytomegalovirus status with high specificity and sensitivity.

Germline CDR1 is MNHEY and CDR2 is SMNVEV (reference sequence). This CDR3 is 14 amino acids long. Deletions cut 0 bases from V and 7 bases from J, with 12 bases between. The study ran its PCR with 60 Vbeta and 13 Jbeta primers. In the source study's methods: Per a later analysis, the number of unique TCR beta chains was roughly 80 million, of which 8.5 million to 11 million were shared. Repertoires were generated with immunoSEQ multiplex PCR, while TCRdb's copy carries only in-frame clones and drops some. V, J and clone size were drawn from that table, and D and trimming were deduced from the DNA. The profile covers approximately 120,000 clones, with 70% to 85% appearing a single time and 1.8% taken by the ten largest. This clone was detected a few times. Its antigen remains unknown.

The V and J genes are TRBV27 and TRBJ1-2; D gene uncertain. Sequenced material: PBMCs. This receptor was taken from a man between 18 and 35 years old in good health and CMV-seronegative. Written as DNA, the CDR3 is TGTGCCAGCAGTTTATCTGGTACTCTAGGTGGCTACACCTTC. Translating gives CASSLSGTLGGYTF.